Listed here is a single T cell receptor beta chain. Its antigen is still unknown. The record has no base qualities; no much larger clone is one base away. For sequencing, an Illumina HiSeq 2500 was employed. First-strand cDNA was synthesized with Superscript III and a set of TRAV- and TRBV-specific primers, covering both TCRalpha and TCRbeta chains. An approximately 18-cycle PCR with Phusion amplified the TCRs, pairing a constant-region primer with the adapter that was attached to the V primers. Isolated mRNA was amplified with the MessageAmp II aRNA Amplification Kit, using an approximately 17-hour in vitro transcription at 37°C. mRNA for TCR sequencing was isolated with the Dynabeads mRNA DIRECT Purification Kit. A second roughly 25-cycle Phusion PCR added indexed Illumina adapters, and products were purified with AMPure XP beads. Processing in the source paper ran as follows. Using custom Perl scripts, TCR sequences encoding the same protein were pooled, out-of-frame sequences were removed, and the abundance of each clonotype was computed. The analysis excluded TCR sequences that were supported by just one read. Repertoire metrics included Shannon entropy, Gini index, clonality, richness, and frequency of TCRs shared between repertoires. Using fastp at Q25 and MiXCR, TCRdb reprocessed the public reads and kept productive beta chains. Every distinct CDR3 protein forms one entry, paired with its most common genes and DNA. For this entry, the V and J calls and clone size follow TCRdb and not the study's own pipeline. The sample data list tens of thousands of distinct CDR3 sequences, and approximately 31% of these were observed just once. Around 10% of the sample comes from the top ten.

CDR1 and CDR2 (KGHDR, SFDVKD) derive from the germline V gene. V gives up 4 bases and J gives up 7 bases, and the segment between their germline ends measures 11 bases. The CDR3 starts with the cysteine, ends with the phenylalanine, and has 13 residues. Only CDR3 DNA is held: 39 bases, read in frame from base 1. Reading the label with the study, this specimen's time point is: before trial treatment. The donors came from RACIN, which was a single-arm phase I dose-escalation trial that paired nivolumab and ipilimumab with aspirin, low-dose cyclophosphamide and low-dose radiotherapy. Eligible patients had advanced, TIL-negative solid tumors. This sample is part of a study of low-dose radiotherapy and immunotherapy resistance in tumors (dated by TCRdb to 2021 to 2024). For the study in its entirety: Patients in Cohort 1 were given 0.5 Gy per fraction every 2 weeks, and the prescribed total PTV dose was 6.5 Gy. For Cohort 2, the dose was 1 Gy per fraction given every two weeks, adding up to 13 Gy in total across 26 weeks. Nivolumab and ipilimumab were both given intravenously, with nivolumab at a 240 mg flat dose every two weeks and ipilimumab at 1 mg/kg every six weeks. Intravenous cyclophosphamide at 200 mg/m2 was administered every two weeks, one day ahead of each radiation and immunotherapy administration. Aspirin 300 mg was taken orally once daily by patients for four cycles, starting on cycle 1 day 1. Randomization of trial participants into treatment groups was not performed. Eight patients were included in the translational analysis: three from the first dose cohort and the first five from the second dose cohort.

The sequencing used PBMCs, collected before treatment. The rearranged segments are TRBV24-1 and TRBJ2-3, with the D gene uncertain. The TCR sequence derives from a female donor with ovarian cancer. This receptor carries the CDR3 CATSDSTGYTQYF. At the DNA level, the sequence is TGTGCCACCAGTGACTCGACTGGGTATACGCAGTATTTT.